Presented here are 2 T cell receptor beta chains from one specimen sequenced in a study of blood T cell repertoires in COVID-19 (dated by TCRdb to 2018 to 2020). The library was produced with the immunoSEQ multiplex PCR assay. Held by TCRdb, this immuneACCESS table contains in-frame sequences only and omits some clones. Under half of the omission traces to an unresolved V gene where checked; the cause of the rest is unknown. This sample holds around 250,000 clones; 80% to 85% were observed only once. The top ten hold 3.4% of the sample. What was sequenced was PBMCs or T cells enriched from blood (not recorded which). All receptors derive from a middle-aged man who had recovered from COVID-19.

The chain has TRBV6-5 and TRBJ2-3; 7 bases line up with TRBD1. The ends lost 9 bases at V and 2 bases at J; junction bases unmatched: 8. Per the germline V gene, CDR1 is MNHEY and CDR2 is SVGAGI. The CDR3 extends over 14 amino acids. CDR3 nucleotide sequence: TGTGCCAGTCACAGGGGAGCCCACACAGATACGCAGTATTTT. Translating it yields CASHRGAHTDTQYF.

The chain combines TRBV6-5 with TRBJ2-7; the match to TRBD2 covers 13 bases. J lost 3 bases, V lost 4 bases, and 6 bases had no gene match. The germline V gene encodes CDR1 MNHEY and CDR2 SVGAGI. CDR3 length equals 16 residues. The CDR3 reads CASSSKTSGRFYEQYF. For the CDR3, the DNA is TGTGCCAGCAGTTCTAAGACTAGCGGGAGGTTCTACGAGCAGTACTTC.